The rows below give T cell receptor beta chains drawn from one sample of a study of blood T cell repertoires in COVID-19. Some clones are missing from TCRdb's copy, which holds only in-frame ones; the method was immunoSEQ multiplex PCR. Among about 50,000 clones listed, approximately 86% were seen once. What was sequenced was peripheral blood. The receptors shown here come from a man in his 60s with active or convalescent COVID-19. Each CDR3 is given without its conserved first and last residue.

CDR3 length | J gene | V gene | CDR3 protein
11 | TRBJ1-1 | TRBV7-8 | ASSRQGNTEAF
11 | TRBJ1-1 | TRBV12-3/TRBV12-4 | ASSLAGDTEAF
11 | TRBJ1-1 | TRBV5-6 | ASRPGVNTEAF
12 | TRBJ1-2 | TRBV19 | ASSMARGSLGYT
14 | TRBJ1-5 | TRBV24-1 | ATSDPGQGVNQPQH
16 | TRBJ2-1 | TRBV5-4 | ASSSTTLAGGQYNEQF
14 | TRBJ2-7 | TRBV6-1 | ASSEAERGGRYEQY
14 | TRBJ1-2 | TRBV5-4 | ASSSPSGGGPYGYT
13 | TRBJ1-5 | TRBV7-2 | ASSFDRDPHQPQH
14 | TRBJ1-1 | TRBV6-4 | ASSVSAAGGNTEAF
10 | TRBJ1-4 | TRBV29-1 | SVRGVNEKLF
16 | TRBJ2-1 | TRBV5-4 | ASSSGGVAGGRYNEQF
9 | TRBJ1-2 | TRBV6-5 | ASSARGGYT
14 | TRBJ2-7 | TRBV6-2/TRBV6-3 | ASSNTRVQGLSEQY
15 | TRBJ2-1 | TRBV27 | ASSLAGQGFRNNEQF
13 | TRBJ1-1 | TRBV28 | ASRSADREYTEAF
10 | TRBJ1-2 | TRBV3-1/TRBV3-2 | ASSPGRDGYT
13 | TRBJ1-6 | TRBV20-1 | SASWHSSYNSPLH
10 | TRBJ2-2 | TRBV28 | ASSYLTGELF
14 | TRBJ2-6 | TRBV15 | ATSRDSGAGANVLT
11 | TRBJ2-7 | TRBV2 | ASRGLAGSEQY
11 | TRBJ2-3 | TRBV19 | ASSMAGVDTQY
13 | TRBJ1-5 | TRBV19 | ASSPTGYSNQPQH
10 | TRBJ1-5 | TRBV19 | ASSTFPQPQH
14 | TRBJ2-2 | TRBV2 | ASSEDSGGDTGELF
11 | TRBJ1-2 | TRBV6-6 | ASSYSPDYGYT
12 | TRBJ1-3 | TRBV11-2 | ASSLGTAGNTIY
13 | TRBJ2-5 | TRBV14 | ASSQVGGAGQTQY
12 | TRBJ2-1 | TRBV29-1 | SVGRTSGGGEQF
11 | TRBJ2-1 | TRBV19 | ASSIGLRDEQF
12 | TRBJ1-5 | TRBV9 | ASSLRDTNQPQH
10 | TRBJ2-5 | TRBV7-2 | ASAKHQETQY
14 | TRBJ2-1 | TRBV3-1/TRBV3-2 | ASSLSGGAIYNEQF
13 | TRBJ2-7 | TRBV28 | ASSLQGHPPGEQY
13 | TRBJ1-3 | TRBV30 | AWSIGLGERNTIY
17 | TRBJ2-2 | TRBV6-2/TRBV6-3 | ASSYSRRGYYTNTGELF
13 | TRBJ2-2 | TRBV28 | ASSWGQPSTGELF
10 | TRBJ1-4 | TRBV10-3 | ATRQGQEKLF
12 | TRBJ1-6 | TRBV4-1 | ASSQARFNSPLH
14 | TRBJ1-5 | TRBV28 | ASSLSHRGWNQPQH
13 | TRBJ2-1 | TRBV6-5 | ASREIGTSKFEQF
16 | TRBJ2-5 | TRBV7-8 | ASSPDPLIAGAQETQY
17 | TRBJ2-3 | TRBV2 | ASTARHGLAGLSTDTQY
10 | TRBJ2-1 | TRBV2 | ASTYSSPEQF
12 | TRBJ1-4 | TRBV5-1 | ASSLTGTNEKLF
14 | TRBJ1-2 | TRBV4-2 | ASSQLGTGANYGYT
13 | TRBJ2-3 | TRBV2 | ASSGNSQGTDTQY
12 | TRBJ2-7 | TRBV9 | ASSPGVAGAEQY
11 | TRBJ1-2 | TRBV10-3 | AISESEVYGYT
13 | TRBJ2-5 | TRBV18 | ASSLPTSGEETQY
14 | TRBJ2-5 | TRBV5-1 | ASSLGQGAVQETQY
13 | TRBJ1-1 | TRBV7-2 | ASSLENVRNTEAF
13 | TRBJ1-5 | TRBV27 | ASSLSSTSNQPQH
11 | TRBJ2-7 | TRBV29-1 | SVEGGRPYEQY